This TCR beta chain derives from a study of molecular identifiers for immune sequencing clone quantification. Study information: The replicates split RNA from around 18,000 or 91,000 naive CD8 cells five ways and sequenced four. Points from the study as a whole: Jurkat TCR RNA from one cell was spiked into 1 million or so naive cells, and it was reportedly detectable there.

This clonotype was observed many times. Its cognate antigen is unknown. TCRdb used MiXCR to reprocess the PCR reads, holding one entry per CDR3 protein. The sample lists about 640,000 distinct CDR3 sequences, about 20% occurring once. Germline values: CDR1 MGHRA, CDR2 YSYEKL. Trimming took off 1 base at V and 4 bases at J, with 14 bases between the two ends. The CDR3 length is 15 residues. Naive CD8 T cells were picked out by sorting for CD8+CD4-CCR7+CD45RA+. The sample taken for sequencing was naive CD8+ T cells from blood, with Jurkat cell RNA spiked in. Specified subset: FACS-sorted CD8+CD4-CCR7+CD45RA+ naive T cells. V gene TRBV4-1 combines with J gene TRBJ2-7; no reliable D call. This receptor was taken from a human donor in good health. Some libraries in this study had Jurkat cell RNA spiked in. The CDR3 sequence: CASSQVLDRAYEQYF. The CDR3 nucleotides are TGCGCCAGCAGCCAAGTTCTTGATCGGGCATACGAGCAGTACTTC.